This T cell receptor (beta chain) is from a study of radiation and T cells in renal cell carcinoma (dated by TCRdb to 2018 to 2021). Turning to the overall study: Samples came from a clinical trial, in which primary renal cell carcinomas received 15 Gy stereotactic body radiation therapy followed by nephrectomy 4 weeks later. In total, 50 to 60 samples, comprising around 25 tumors and approximately 27 peripheral blood samples, were subjected to TCR beta sequencing. Across all 50 or so samples, more than 4,000,000 unique CDR3 nucleotide sequences, encoding 2,658,974 unique CDR3 amino acid sequences, were identified. Study-wide findings and limitations: Top tumor clonotypes rose in blood from baseline to 2 weeks post-radiation, then contracted by 4 weeks, suggesting transient expansion of tumor-resident clones. Changes in the blood repertoire were not tracked past 4 weeks after treatment. Effects of radiation dose or scheduling on the TCR repertoire could not be addressed with the single-armed trial design. No pretreatment tumor biopsies were available, so the baseline intratumoral presence of clonotypes could not be determined.

With respect to this clone: The clone's antigen remains unknown. One base away there is no much larger clone; base qualities are not given.

Per the germline V gene (reference sequence), MNHEY is the CDR1 and SMNVEV is the CDR2. Taken from cysteine to phenylalanine, the CDR3 has 15 residues. The sequence is cut down to CDR3 DNA, 45 bases in frame from base 1. V is pruned by 5 bases and J by 4 bases, leaving 7 bases of the junction without a gene match. TCR beta libraries were generated from genomic DNA with the immunoSEQ kit, following the manufacturer's recommendations. For library preparation, a first multiplex PCR was performed with proprietary primers, followed by a second PCR in which unique barcodes were added, and bead cleanups were performed after each round. A positive control reaction and a negative control reaction, both provided in the kit, were run with every batch of samples. The final libraries were assessed on an Agilent 4200 TapeStation D1000 ScreenTape, pooled by volume, and quantified by qPCR. An Illumina NextSeq500 fitted with a MidOutput 150-cycle cartridge performed the sequencing, running 156 Read1 cycles and 15 Index1 cycles with the kit's custom primers. The pooled library was loaded at around 1.1 pM with roughly 19% PhiX control spiked in. The original pipeline was this. Vendor-processed data were analyzed in R, with a clonotype defined as all T cells sharing the same CDR3 nucleotide sequence. For clone abundance analyses, frequencies were normalized to the 10,000 most abundant clones in each sample. Public T cell clones, averaging fewer than five per sample, were removed before analysis. A difference in abundance of at least 32-fold between compartments was used to define tumor-enriched and baseline blood-enriched clonotypes. A beta-binomial differential abundance model was used to identify clonotypes that were expanded or contracted between blood time points. The Baroni-Urbani and Buser coefficient was used to measure tumor-blood repertoire similarity, and groups were compared with two-tailed Wilcoxon tests in R. In its TCRdb copy, this immuneACCESS table keeps in-frame sequences only and misses some clones. Where compared with another copy, unresolved V genes explain less than half of these, and the others have no known cause. For V, J and clone size, that table is used; D and trimming come from the DNA. In all, the sample holds 60,000 to 80,000 clones, and about four fifths of those were seen once. The top ten hold approximately 6.4% of the sample.

Per the publication, the time point label means: blood 2 weeks post-SBRT. The treatment or condition label on this specimen signifies: 15 Gy SBRT to primary tumor, nephrectomy 4 weeks later. To follow tumor-enriched clonotypes, serial peripheral blood was collected from radiation-treated patients at baseline and at 2 weeks and 4 weeks after SBRT. All patients had renal cell carcinoma with clear cell pathology. The QIAamp DNA Blood Mini Kit (Qiagen) was used to prepare genomic DNA for TCR sequencing. The analyses included only samples that passed all quality control checks. The receptor comes from a man aged 60 to 75 with renal cell carcinoma. The source material was blood, sampled from a patient whose treatment included radiotherapy and nephrectomy. The V and J genes are TRBV27 and TRBJ2-7; 11 central bases correspond to TRBD2. For the CDR3, the sequence is CASSPSGTSGYEQYF. Read as DNA, the sequence is TGTGCCAGCAGTCCGTCCGGGACTAGCGGTTACGAGCAGTACTTC.